One and the same sample provided the 25 T cell receptor beta chains below, sequenced in a study of T cell changes during pregnancy in multiple sclerosis. The method was immunoSEQ multiplex PCR; TCRdb's version includes in-frame clones alone and lacks a portion of them. Among tens of thousands of clones, about 92% were seen once, and the ten largest hold 0.61%. The sequences come from CD4+ T cells from peripheral blood mononuclear cells, collected in the third trimester of pregnancy. The origin of the receptors is a female donor with multiple sclerosis, enrolled in a pregnancy study.

The rearrangement links TRBV15 to TRBJ2-7; 9 positions agree with TRBD1. Germline CDR1 LNHNV, CDR2 YYDKDF (reference sequence). V gave up 5 bases and J gave up 5 bases; unmatched junction bases: 10. CDR3 length: 15 residues. The CDR3 nucleotides read TGTGCCACCAGCGGAGGGGGACAGGGTCTCCACGAGCAGTACTTC. Translation gives CATSGGGQGLHEQYF.

This clone was recorded only once. CDR3 in DNA: TGTGCCAGCAGCTTCGGGGAGACAGGGGGGCAGTACTTC. This codes for CASSFGETGGQYF. The chain carries TRBV11-3 and TRBJ2-7; 9 positions agree with TRBD1. V lost 3 bases and J lost 9; bases outside the gene matches: 6. The germline V gene has CDR1 SGHNT and CDR2 YENEEA. There are 13 residues in the CDR3.

The gene calls are TRBV4-1 and TRBJ2-6; TRBD1 matches at 9 bases. Per germline, CDR1 MGHRA and CDR2 YSYEKL. The CDR3 has 19 residues. V gave up 0 bases and J gave up 0 bases; unmatched junction bases: 6. CDR3 residues: CASSQDYRDRVSGANVLTF. CDR3 DNA sequence: TGCGCCAGCAGCCAAGACTACCGGGACAGGGTCTCTGGGGCCAACGTCCTGACTTTC.

The J gene is TRBJ2-1, the V gene TRBV19; TRBD2 matches at 8 bases. The CDR3 has 15 residues. V shed 3 bases, J shed 8 bases, and the junction held 9 bases outside the gene matches. Per the germline V gene, CDR1 is LNHDA and CDR2 is SQIVND (reference sequence). The CDR3 loop is CASSIAVAGKYEQFF. The DNA for the CDR3 is TGTGCCAGTAGTATCGCCGTAGCGGGAAAGTATGAGCAGTTCTTC.

The rearrangement uses TRBV27 and TRBJ1-1; no reliable D call. This CDR3 has 14 residues. Germline CDR1 and CDR2: MNHEY and SMNVEV (reference sequence). The germline V and J ends were trimmed by 0 bases and 1 base, with 6 bases remaining between them. The CDR3 protein is CASSLSATNTEAFF. CDR3 bases: TGTGCCAGCAGTTTATCAGCCACGAACACTGAAGCTTTCTTT.

V is TRBV7-9 and J is TRBJ2-1, with D possibly matching TRBD1 (5 bases). The CDR3 consists of 14 residues. V shed 0 bases and J shed 4 bases, with 7 bases lying between them. Germline CDR1 is SEHNR and CDR2 is FQNEAQ (reference sequence). The DNA of the CDR3 is TGTGCCAGCAGCTTAGCCAGGGAATACAATGAGCAGTTCTTC. Protein product: CASSLAREYNEQFF.

The CDR3 nucleotides are TGTGCCAGCAGTTTCGGGACTAGCACAGATACGCAGTATTTT. Translated, it gives CASSFGTSTDTQYF. The chain carries TRBV27 and TRBJ2-3, with D possibly matching TRBD2 (6 bases). Trimming took 3 bases from V and 0 from J, leaving 7 bases between them. Germline CDR1 reads MNHEY; CDR2 reads SMNVEV (reference sequence). The CDR3 extends over 14 amino acids.

The chain uses TRBV7-2 and TRBJ1-2, with 9 bases identical to TRBD1. CDR3 length: 15 residues. J lost 5 bases, V lost 3 bases, and 7 bases had no gene match. Looked up from germline, CDR1 is SGHTA and CDR2 is FQGNSA. CDR3 loop: CASSFAGTGMYGYTF. The CDR3 region has the DNA TGTGCCAGCAGCTTCGCCGGGACAGGGATGTATGGCTACACCTTC. The whole variable domain, filled in from reference TRBV7-2 and TRBJ1-2, reads GAGVSQSPSNKVTEKGKDVELRCDPISGHTALYWYRQSLGQGLEFLIYFQGNSAPDKSGLPSDRFSAERTGGSVSTLTIQRTQQEDSAVYLCASSFAGTGMYGYTFGSGTRLTVV.

Only a few counts were recorded for this clone. This chain links TRBV19 with TRBJ1-1; 8 bases align to TRBD1. J lost 5 bases, V lost 6 bases, and 8 bases had no gene match. The length of the CDR3 is 14 residues. CDR1 and CDR2 (germline): LNHDA, SQIVND (reference sequence). The CDR3 DNA reads as TGTGCCAGTAGGGGGGACAGGACCCAGACTGAAGCTTTCTTT. Residues: CASRGDRTQTEAFF.

J is TRBJ2-6 and V is TRBV18; possibly TRBD2 for D (5 bases). The CDR3 covers 16 residues. Germline lookup yields CDR1 KGHSH and CDR2 LQKENI. V lost 3 bases and J lost 2, with 11 bases in between. The CDR3 DNA reads TGTGCCAGCTCACCGACGGGGAGCACTGGGGCCAACGTCCTGACTTTC. It is translated as CASSPTGSTGANVLTF.

The chain joins TRBV7-3 to TRBJ2-3; TRBD1 matches 8 bases. Germline loops: CDR1 SGHTA, CDR2 FQGTGA. There are 16 residues in the CDR3. Losses at the gene ends were 1 base for V and 0 bases for J; bases not matched to a gene: 3. CDR3 sequence reads: CASSLKGQASTDTQYF. In nucleotides, the CDR3 is TGTGCCAGCAGCTTAAAGGGACAGGCTAGCACAGATACGCAGTATTTT. Using reference TRBV7-3 and TRBJ2-3 for the parts outside the CDR3, the full variable domain is GAGVSQTPSNKVTEKGKYVELRCDPISGHTALYWYRQSLGQGPEFLIYFQGTGAADDSGLPNDRFFAVRPEGSVSTLKIQRTERGDSAVYLCASSLKGQASTDTQYFGPGTRLTVL.

The J gene is TRBJ1-5, the V gene TRBV5-1; 7 bases agree with TRBD1. The length of the CDR3 is 13 residues. In germline, CDR1 is SGHRS, CDR2 YFSETQ. V shed 1 base and J 7 bases; nucleotides not matched to a gene: 2. The CDR3: CASSLTGEQPQHF. The DNA for the CDR3 is TGCGCCAGCAGCTTGACAGGGGAGCAGCCCCAGCATTTT.

The V call is TRBV19, the J call TRBJ1-2; D call uncertain. V was pared by 5 bases and J by 0 bases, with 13 bases between. The CDR3 spans 15 residues. Germline V CDR1 and CDR2: LNHDA, SQIVND (reference sequence). In nucleotides, the CDR3 is TGTGCCAGTAGTGCTGGGGAGTACCCTAACTATGGCTACACCTTC. It yields the protein CASSAGEYPNYGYTF. The full variable domain, its missing parts supplied by reference TRBV19 and TRBJ1-2, is DGGITQSPKYLFRKEGQNVTLSCEQNLNHDAMYWYRQDPGQGLRLIYYSQIVNDFQKGDIAEGYSVSREKKESFPLTVTSAQKNPTAFYLCASSAGEYPNYGYTFGSGTRLTVV.

The CDR3 DNA reads as TGCGCCAGCAGCCAAGCCTCGTCAGGGAGGGGAACTGAAGCTTTCTTT. Amino acid sequence: CASSQASSGRGTEAFF. This chain uses TRBV4-1 with TRBJ1-1, with a weak D call TRBD1 (5 bases). The CDR3 sequence is 16 residues long. The germline V gene has CDR1 MGHRA and CDR2 YSYEKL. Trimming cost V 1 base and J 5 bases, with 17 bases left between them.

This chain uses TRBV19 with TRBJ2-2; 9 nucleotides agree with TRBD1. CDR1 and CDR2 (germline): LNHDA, SQIVND (reference sequence). With 6 bases clipped from V and 5 bases from J, the junction kept 13 bases outside the gene matches. This CDR3 has 17 residues. CDR3 coding DNA: TGTGCCAGTAGCTTACGTGACAGGGGGTCGGGTACCGGGGAGCTGTTTTTT. It is translated as CASSLRDRGSGTGELFF. Variable domain in full (rest from reference TRBV19 and TRBJ2-2): DGGITQSPKYLFRKEGQNVTLSCEQNLNHDAMYWYRQDPGQGLRLIYYSQIVNDFQKGDIAEGYSVSREKKESFPLTVTSAQKNPTAFYLCASSLRDRGSGTGELFFGEGSRLTVL.

The V and J genes are TRBV7-3 and TRBJ2-3; tentatively, D is TRBD1 (6 bases). Germline CDR1 reads SGHTA; CDR2 reads FQGTGA. The V end was cut by 5 bases, the J end by 2 bases, with 17 bases between. The CDR3 runs to 16 residues. CDR3 in DNA: TGTGCCAGCAGCATGCAGGGGCAAAGGGCCACAGATACGCAGTATTTT. It codes for CASSMQGQRATDTQYF. Full variable domain (remainder filled in from reference TRBV7-3 and TRBJ2-3): GAGVSQTPSNKVTEKGKYVELRCDPISGHTALYWYRQSLGQGPEFLIYFQGTGAADDSGLPNDRFFAVRPEGSVSTLKIQRTERGDSAVYLCASSMQGQRATDTQYFGPGTRLTVL.

This rearrangement joins TRBV21-1 to TRBJ1-3. TRBV21-1 is flagged as a pseudogene. The CDR3 spans 16 residues. In DNA, the CDR3 is TGTGCCAGCAGCAAAGCCGCGAGAGGTCCTGGAAACACCATATATTTT. Amino acids: CASSKAARGPGNTIYF.

This chain links TRBV18 with TRBJ1-4, with 7 bases matching TRBD1. V lost 5 bases, J lost 2 bases, and 8 bases stayed unmatched. The CDR3 is 16 amino acids. Per the germline V gene, CDR1 is KGHSH and CDR2 is LQKENI. Written as DNA, the CDR3 is TGTGCCAGCTCAACGCGAGGGACAGCCACTAATGAAAAACTGTTTTTT. This translates into CASSTRGTATNEKLFF.

CDR3 nucleotides: TGTGCCAGCAGCTTGGGGGGGGTCCCCTACGAGCAGTACTTC. Amino acids: CASSLGGVPYEQYF. The chain couples TRBV5-4 to TRBJ2-7; possible D gene TRBD2, 6 bases. V was trimmed by 0 bases and J by 2 bases, leaving 9 bases between them. Per the germline V gene, CDR1 is SGHNT and CDR2 is YYREEE (reference sequence). This CDR3 is built from 14 residues.

CDR3 in amino acids: CASSLVRVGELFF. In DNA form, the CDR3 reads TGTGCCAGCAGCTTAGTTAGAGTCGGGGAGCTGTTTTTT. The chain combines TRBV7-2 with TRBJ2-2; no definite D call. Germline assignment: CDR1 SGHTA and CDR2 FQGNSA. The length of the CDR3 is 13 residues. The ends were cut back, 1 base at V and 7 bases at J, with 7 bases in the middle.

The chain recombines TRBV28 with TRBJ2-7, with 7 bases that match TRBD2. CDR1 is MDHEN, CDR2 SYDVKM, per germline. The V and J ends lost 2 bases and 0 bases, in that order; junction bases with no gene match: 1. This CDR3 has 14 residues. The CDR3 is CASSLGGSSYEQYF. DNA for the CDR3: TGTGCCAGCAGTTTAGGCGGGAGCTCCTACGAGCAGTACTTC.

The chain combines TRBV5-6 with TRBJ1-4; TRBD1 matches at 9 bases. The CDR3 has 16 amino acids. Germline V gives CDR1 SGHDT, CDR2 YYEEEE. Unmatched junction bases numbered 8, after V lost 0 bases and J lost 8 bases. For the CDR3, the DNA is TGTGCCAGCAGCTTGGTTACTGACAGGGGGAGGGAAAAACTGTTTTTT. Translating gives CASSLVTDRGREKLFF.

This chain uses TRBV5-1 with TRBJ1-3, with D unclear. In germline, CDR1 is SGHRS, CDR2 YFSETQ. Trimming took off 0 bases at V and 2 bases at J, with 21 bases between the two ends. CDR3 length: 19 amino acids. DNA for the CDR3: TGCGCCAGCAGCTTGGGTTTATCCCGGGAAAATCAAGCTGGAAACACCATATATTTT. It yields the protein CASSLGLSRENQAGNTIYF.

The chain has TRBV4-1 and TRBJ2-7, with D possibly matching TRBD2 (5 bases). CDR1 is MGHRA and CDR2 is YSYEKL in the germline V gene. The CDR3 covers 14 residues. Trimming removed 1 base from V and 3 bases from J, with 10 bases in between. CDR3 nucleotide sequence: TGCGCCAGCAGCCAAGGGACTGTAGTCTACGAGCAGTACTTC. This codes for CASSQGTVVYEQYF.

The chain recombines TRBV7-2 with TRBJ2-5, with 8 bases identical to TRBD2. The CDR3 contains 15 residues. After removal of 3 bases from V and 3 bases from J, the junction contained 6 bases not matched to a gene. Per germline, CDR1 SGHTA and CDR2 FQGNSA. The CDR3 DNA reads as TGTGCCAGCAGCTTGATCGGGGGGGAAAAAGAGACCCAGTACTTC. Its protein product is CASSLIGGEKETQYF. Variable domain in full (rest from reference TRBV7-2 and TRBJ2-5): GAGVSQSPSNKVTEKGKDVELRCDPISGHTALYWYRQSLGQGLEFLIYFQGNSAPDKSGLPSDRFSAERTGGSVSTLTIQRTQQEDSAVYLCASSLIGGEKETQYFGPGTRLLVL.